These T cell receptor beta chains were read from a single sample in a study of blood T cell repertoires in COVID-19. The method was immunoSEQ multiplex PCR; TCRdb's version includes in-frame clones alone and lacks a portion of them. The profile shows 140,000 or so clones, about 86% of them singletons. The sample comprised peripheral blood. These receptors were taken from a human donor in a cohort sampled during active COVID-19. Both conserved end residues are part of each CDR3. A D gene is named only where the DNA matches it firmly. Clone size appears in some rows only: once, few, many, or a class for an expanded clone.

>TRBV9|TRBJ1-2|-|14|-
TGTGCCAGCAGCGTAGGCGGTTGGGACTATGGCTACACCTTC
CASSVGGWDYGYTF
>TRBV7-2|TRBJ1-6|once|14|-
TGTGCCAGCAGCGTAGAAAGGGGTAATTCACCCCTCCACTTT
CASSVERGNSPLHF
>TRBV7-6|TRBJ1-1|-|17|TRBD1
TGTGCCAGCAGCTTAGCCCCCTTAGGACAGGGGGGCACTGAAGCTTTCTTT
CASSLAPLGQGGTEAFF
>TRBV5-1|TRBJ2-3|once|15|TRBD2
TGCGCCAGCAGCTTGACTAGCGGGACCACAGATACGCAGTATTTT
CASSLTSGTTDTQYF
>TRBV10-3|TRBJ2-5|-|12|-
TGTGCCATCAGTGAGTCTGCGGAGACCCAGTACTTC
CAISESAETQYF
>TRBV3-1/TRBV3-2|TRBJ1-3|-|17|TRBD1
TGTGCCAGCAGCCTCCTGGACAGGACAAGCTCTGGAAACACCATATATTTT
CASSLLDRTSSGNTIYF
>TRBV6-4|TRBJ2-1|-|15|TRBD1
TGTGCCAGCAGCGCCGGGACAGGGGGTCTCAATGAGCAGTTCTTC
CASSAGTGGLNEQFF
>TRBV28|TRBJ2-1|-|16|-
TGTGCCAGCAGTTTATATACGGGGAGCTCCTACAATGAGCAGTTCTTC
CASSLYTGSSYNEQFF
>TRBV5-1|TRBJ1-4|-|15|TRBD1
TGCGCCAGCAGCAGTCGACAGGGTACTAATGAAAAACTGTTTTTT
CASSSRQGTNEKLFF
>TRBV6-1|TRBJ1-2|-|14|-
TGTGCCAGCAGTCTAGGATTCACTAACTATGGCTACACCTTC
CASSLGFTNYGYTF
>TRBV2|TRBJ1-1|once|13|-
TGTGCCAGCAGGGGGAGGGGGTACACTGAAGCTTTCTTT
CASRGRGYTEAFF
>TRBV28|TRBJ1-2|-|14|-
TGTGCCAGCAGTTCAAGGGACATTCTGGATGGCTACACCTTC
CASSSRDILDGYTF
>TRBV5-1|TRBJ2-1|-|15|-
TGCGCCAGCAGTCTCGGGGGGCTCTCCTACAATGAGCAGTTCTTC
CASSLGGLSYNEQFF
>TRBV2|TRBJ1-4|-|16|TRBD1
TGTGCCAGCAGTCTAGGACAGGGTCTAATTAATGAAAAACTGTTTTTT
CASSLGQGLINEKLFF
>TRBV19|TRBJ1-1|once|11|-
TGTGCCAGTATAAAGGGGTCTTATGCTTTCTTT
CASIKGSYAFF
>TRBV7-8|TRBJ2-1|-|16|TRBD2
TGTGCCAGCAGCCCTAAGCGGGGGGGCCTTTACAATGAGCAGTTCTTC
CASSPKRGGLYNEQFF
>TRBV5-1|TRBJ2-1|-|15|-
TGCGCCAGCAGCTTACTAGCCCCGAAGGGGAATGAGCAGTTCTTC
CASSLLAPKGNEQFF
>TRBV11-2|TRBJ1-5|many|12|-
TGTGCCAGCAGCTCAGGGAATCAGCCCCAGCATTTT
CASSSGNQPQHF
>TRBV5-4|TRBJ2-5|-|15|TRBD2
TGTGCCAGCAGCAAGGGACTAGCGGAGGGGGAGACCCAGTACTTC
CASSKGLAEGETQYF
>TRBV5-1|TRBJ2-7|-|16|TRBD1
TGCGCCAGCAGCTTACTCGGACAGGGGAAGATTGGCGAGCAGTACTTC
CASSLLGQGKIGEQYF
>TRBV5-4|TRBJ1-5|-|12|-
TGTGCCAGCAGCTTGGTAAAGCGGCCCCAGCATTTT
CASSLVKRPQHF
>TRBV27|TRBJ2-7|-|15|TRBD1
TGTGCCAGCAGTGAACCCGGGACAGGGATCAACGAGCAGTACTTC
CASSEPGTGINEQYF
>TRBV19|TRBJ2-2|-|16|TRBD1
TGTGCCAGTAGGACAGGGAATCTAAAGGACACCGGGGAGCTGTTTTTT
CASRTGNLKDTGELFF
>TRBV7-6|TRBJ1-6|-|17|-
TGTGCCAGCAGCCCCGTGAACAGTGAACCCTATAATTCACCCCTCCACTTT
CASSPVNSEPYNSPLHF
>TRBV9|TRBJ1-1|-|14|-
TGTGCCAGCAGCCCCCGTGGGCAGGTCACTGAAGCTTTCTTT
CASSPRGQVTEAFF
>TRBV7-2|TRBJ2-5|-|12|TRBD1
TGTGCCAGCGGGGACAGGGCAGAGACCCAGTACTTC
CASGDRAETQYF
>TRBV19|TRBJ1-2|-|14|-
TGTGCCAGTAGTATGGCAGGTCTTAACTATGGCTACACCTTC
CASSMAGLNYGYTF
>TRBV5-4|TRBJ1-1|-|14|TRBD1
TGTGCCAGCCGCCAGACAGGGTTGAACACTGAAGCTTTCTTT
CASRQTGLNTEAFF
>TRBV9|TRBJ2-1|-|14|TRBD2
TGTGCCAGCAGCGTTGCGGGGGGTTGGAATGAGCAGTTCTTC
CASSVAGGWNEQFF
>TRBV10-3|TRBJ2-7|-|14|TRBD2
TGTGCCACGGGACTAGCGGGGGGGATGTACGAGCAGTACTTC
CATGLAGGMYEQYF
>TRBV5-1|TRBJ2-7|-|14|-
TGCGCCAGCAGCTCGAGTCCGCCGGTGAAGGAGCAGTACTTC
CASSSSPPVKEQYF
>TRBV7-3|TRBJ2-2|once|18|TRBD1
TGTGCCAGCAGCTTAAGGTCTAGCATCACAGGGGGGACCGGGGAGCTGTTTTTT
CASSLRSSITGGTGELFF
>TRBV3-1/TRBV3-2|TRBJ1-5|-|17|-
TGTGCCAGCAGCTCCATGGGGGGGGGTTGGGGAAATCAGCCCCAGCATTTT
CASSSMGGGWGNQPQHF
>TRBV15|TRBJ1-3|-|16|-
TGTGCCACCAGCATCACCCGAGGAGTACCTGGAAACACCATATATTTT
CATSITRGVPGNTIYF
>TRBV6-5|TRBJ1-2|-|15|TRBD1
TGTGCCAGCAGACCCTCAATGACAGGGGTCTATGGCTACACCTTC
CASRPSMTGVYGYTF
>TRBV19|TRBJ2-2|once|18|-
TGTGCCAGTAGTATAATAGGCGCGACAGAGAAAAACACCGGGGAGCTGTTTTTT
CASSIIGATEKNTGELFF
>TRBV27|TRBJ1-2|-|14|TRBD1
TGTGCCAGCAGACCGACAGGGGGCGGCGGTGGCTACACCTTC
CASRPTGGGGGYTF
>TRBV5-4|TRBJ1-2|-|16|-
TGTGCCAGCAGCCTTAGGGGAGGGGATCGTAACTATGGCTACACCTTC
CASSLRGGDRNYGYTF
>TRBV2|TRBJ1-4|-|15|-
TGTGCCAGCAGTGAAGCGGGGCGGCCTAATGAAAAACTGTTTTTT
CASSEAGRPNEKLFF
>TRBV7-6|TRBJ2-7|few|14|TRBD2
TGTGCCAGCAGCTTAGAGGGAGGGAGCCACGAGCAGTACTTC
CASSLEGGSHEQYF
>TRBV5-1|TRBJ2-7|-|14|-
TGCGCCAGCAGTACGACAGTGACCCCCTACGAGCAGTACTTC
CASSTTVTPYEQYF
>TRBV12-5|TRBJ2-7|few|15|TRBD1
TGTGCTAGTGGTTTACCGGGACAGGGGTCCTACGAGCAGTACTTC
CASGLPGQGSYEQYF
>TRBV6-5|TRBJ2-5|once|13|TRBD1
TGTGCCAGCACCGGGACAGGGGATGAGACCCAGTACTTC
CASTGTGDETQYF
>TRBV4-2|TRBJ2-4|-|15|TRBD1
TGTGCCAGCAGCCAAGATGGGACAGATAAAAACATTCAGTACTTC
CASSQDGTDKNIQYF
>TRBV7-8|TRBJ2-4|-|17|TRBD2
TGTGCCAGCAGCTTAGCCAGCGGGGGAGCCTACAAAAACATTCAGTACTTC
CASSLASGGAYKNIQYF
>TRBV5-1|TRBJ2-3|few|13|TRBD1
TGCGCCAGCCGGGACAGGGTCACAGATACGCAGTATTTT
CASRDRVTDTQYF
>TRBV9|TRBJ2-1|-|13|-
TGTGCCAGCAGCCGTACAACCTACAATGAGCAGTTCTTC
CASSRTTYNEQFF
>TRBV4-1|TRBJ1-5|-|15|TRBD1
TGCGCCAGCAGCCCCGACGTTGACAGGGCCCAGCCCCAGCATTTT
CASSPDVDRAQPQHF
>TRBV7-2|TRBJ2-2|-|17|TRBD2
TGTGCCAGCAGCGGGAGGCGGGGGGCTATGGGGACCGGGGAGCTGTTTTTT
CASSGRRGAMGTGELFF
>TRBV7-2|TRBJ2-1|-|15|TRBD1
TGTGCCAGCAGTTCCGGGACAGGGTCCTACAATGAGCAGTTCTTC
CASSSGTGSYNEQFF
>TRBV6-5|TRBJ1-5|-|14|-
TGTGCCAGCAGTTACAAAGTCGGTGATCAGCCCCAGCATTTT
CASSYKVGDQPQHF